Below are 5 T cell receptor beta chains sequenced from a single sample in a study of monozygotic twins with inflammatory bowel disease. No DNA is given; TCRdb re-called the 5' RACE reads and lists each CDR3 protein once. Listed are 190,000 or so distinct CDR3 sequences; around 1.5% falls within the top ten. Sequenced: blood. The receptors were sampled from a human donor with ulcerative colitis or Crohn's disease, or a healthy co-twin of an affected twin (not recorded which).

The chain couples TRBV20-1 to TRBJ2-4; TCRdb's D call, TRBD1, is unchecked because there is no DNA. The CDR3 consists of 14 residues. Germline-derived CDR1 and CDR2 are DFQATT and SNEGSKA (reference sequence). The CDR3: CSANPGQGVGIQYF.

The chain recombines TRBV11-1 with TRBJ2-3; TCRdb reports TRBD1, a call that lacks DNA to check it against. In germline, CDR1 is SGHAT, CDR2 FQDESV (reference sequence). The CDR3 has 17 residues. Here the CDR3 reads CASSFGYRQGAADTQYF.

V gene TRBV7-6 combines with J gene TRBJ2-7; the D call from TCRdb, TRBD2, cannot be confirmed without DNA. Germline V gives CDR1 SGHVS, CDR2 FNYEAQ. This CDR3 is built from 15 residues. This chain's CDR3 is CASSLVVEGIYEQYF.

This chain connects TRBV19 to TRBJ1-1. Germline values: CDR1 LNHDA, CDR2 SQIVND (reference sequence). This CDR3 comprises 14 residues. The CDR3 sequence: CASSSAEVNTEAFF.

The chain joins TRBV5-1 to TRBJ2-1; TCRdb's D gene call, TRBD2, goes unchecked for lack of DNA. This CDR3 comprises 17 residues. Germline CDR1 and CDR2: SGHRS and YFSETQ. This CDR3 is CASSLASGVLSYNEQFF.